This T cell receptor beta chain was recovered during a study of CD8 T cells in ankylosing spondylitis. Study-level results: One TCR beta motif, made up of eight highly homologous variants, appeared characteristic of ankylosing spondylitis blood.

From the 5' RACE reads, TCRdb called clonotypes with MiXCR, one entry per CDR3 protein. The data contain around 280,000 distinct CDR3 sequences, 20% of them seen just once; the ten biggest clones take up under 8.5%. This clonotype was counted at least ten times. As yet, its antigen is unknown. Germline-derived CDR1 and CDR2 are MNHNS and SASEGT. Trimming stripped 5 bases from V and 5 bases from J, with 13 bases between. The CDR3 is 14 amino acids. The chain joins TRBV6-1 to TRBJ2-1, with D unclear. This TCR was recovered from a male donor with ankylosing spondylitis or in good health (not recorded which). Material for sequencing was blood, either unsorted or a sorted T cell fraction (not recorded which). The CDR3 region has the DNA TGTGCCAGCAGTAGGTGGGTAGACAACAATGAGCAGTTCTTC. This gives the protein CASSRWVDNNEQFF.